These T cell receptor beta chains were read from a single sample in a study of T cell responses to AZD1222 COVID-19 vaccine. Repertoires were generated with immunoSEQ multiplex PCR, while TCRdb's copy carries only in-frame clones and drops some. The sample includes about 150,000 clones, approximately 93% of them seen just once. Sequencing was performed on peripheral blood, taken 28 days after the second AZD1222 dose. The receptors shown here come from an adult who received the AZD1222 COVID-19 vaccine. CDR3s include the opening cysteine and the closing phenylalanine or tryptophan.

CASDRDRDANYGYTF TRBJ1-2 15 TRBV7-9
CASSSPWDSHYEQYF TRBJ2-7 15 TRBV7-9
CASSLGGWALSYF TRBJ2-7 13 TRBV11-2
CASSQDATGYQPQHF TRBJ1-5 15 TRBV3-1/TRBV3-2
CASSPQQGELNQPQHF TRBJ1-5 16 TRBV18
CASTDSGLDDTGELFF TRBJ2-2 16 TRBV21-1
CASRPIGGVYEQYF TRBJ2-7 14 TRBV6-5
CASSFRSGGDETQYF TRBJ2-5 15 TRBV7-9
CSGTVPSGYTF TRBJ1-2 11 TRBV29-1
CARGGLAGVHEQYF TRBJ2-7 14 TRBV2
CASSRTLMPLHF TRBJ1-6 12 TRBV6-2/TRBV6-3
CASSSSRVNYGYTF TRBJ1-2 14 TRBV27
CASSPLAGDRQPQHF TRBJ1-5 15 TRBV18
CASSQARWNTEAFF TRBJ1-1 14 TRBV14
CASSLRTGNDTPNYGYTF TRBJ1-2 18 TRBV21-1
CAISESSLDIENQPQHF TRBJ1-5 17 TRBV10-3
CASSLGLAGGEQYF TRBJ2-7 14 TRBV7-9
CASSKDRGYSNEQFF TRBJ2-1 15 TRBV7-3
CASSPSSLGEERAFF TRBJ1-1 15 TRBV7-9
CASSGELAGNSETQYF TRBJ2-5 16 TRBV9
CASSRGQPTNEKLFF TRBJ1-4 15 TRBV21-1
CASSQEGGRLLTANTEAFF TRBJ1-1 19 TRBV14
CASSQDRGGPTEAFF TRBJ1-1 15 TRBV4-3
CASSLDWNRGKLYNEQFF TRBJ2-1 18 TRBV11-2
CASSRRIRKNYQPQHF TRBJ1-5 16 TRBV5-8
CASSLAGEGAQHF TRBJ1-5 13 TRBV7-8
CASTLIAVSGGEQFF TRBJ2-1 15 TRBV7-2
CASSPRGYGYTF TRBJ1-2 12 TRBV4-1
CATRDRGGTDTQYF TRBJ2-3 14 TRBV10-3
CAISPGQGKNGYTF TRBJ1-2 14 TRBV10-3
CASSVRGGSTEAFF TRBJ1-1 14 TRBV6-4
CASSVAQAVTYEQYF TRBJ2-7 15 TRBV9
CASSSVNTEAFF TRBJ1-1 12 TRBV12-3/TRBV12-4
CASSQDHSGRGGQPQHF TRBJ1-5 17 TRBV4-2
CASRLAGGGGEKLFF TRBJ1-4 15 TRBV2
CASSLDAANTEAFF TRBJ1-1 14 TRBV5-1
CASSSRLRPGELFF TRBJ2-2 14 TRBV9
CASSSRASYNSPLHF TRBJ1-6 15 TRBV27
CASSSTRLNEQYF TRBJ2-7 13 TRBV27
CASSPDRDGYTF TRBJ1-2 12 TRBV5-4
CASKSVFLAKNIQYF TRBJ2-4 15 TRBV2
CASSDRAASGGTDTQYF TRBJ2-3 17 TRBV6-4
CASSLPDRGQGGTEAFF TRBJ1-1 17 TRBV7-9
CASSRVAGRSSYNSPLHF TRBJ1-6 18 TRBV14
CASRRGSGQPQHF TRBJ1-5 13 TRBV6-5
CASSLVVPQADTQYF TRBJ2-3 15 TRBV5-1
CASSEGQGNQPQHF TRBJ1-5 14 TRBV7-9
CASSYLTSGRPGELFF TRBJ2-2 16 TRBV6-5
CASSVATGVGETQYF TRBJ2-5 15 TRBV5-1
CASRRTGKDYGYTF TRBJ1-2 14 TRBV11-2
CASSPDGTAYGYTF TRBJ1-2 14 TRBV19
CASSLFRGQPLNTEAFF TRBJ1-1 17 TRBV27
CSVRTGANYGYTF TRBJ1-2 13 TRBV29-1
CASSYQLYEQYF TRBJ2-7 12 TRBV12-3/TRBV12-4
CARPGRPRSGYTF TRBJ1-2 13 TRBV19
CASSLVLYEQYF TRBJ2-7 12 TRBV12-3/TRBV12-4
CASSEVDYSNQPQHF TRBJ1-5 15 TRBV2
CASTPPTGFSGNTIYF TRBJ1-3 16 TRBV25-1
CASSVLLAGGPTGELFF TRBJ2-2 17 TRBV27